The rows below give T cell receptor beta chains drawn from one sample of a study of cytomegalovirus exposure and HLA in healthy donors. The assay was immunoSEQ multiplex PCR, and TCRdb's table has in-frame clones only and misses some. The sample contains over 100,000 clones, around 84% of which appear only once. Material for sequencing was PBMCs. All receptors come from a man younger than 40 in good health and CMV-seropositive. The CDR3 runs from the conserved cysteine through the conserved F or W. Not all rows give a size; the values are once, few, many and, for expanded clones, a class.

few	TRBV5-4	TRBJ2-7	CASSLEGDENYEQYF
.	TRBV5-4	TRBJ2-2	CASSPGGSRRSPGELFF
.	TRBV14	TRBJ2-1	CASSSLAGGPYNEQFF
.	TRBV19	TRBJ2-5	CASSMMGARETQYF
.	TRBV29-1	TRBJ2-3	CSVDGGREWGTDTQYF
.	TRBV14	TRBJ1-1	CASSSQGSGDTEAFF
.	TRBV19	TRBJ2-3	CASRMALLAGGTDTQYF
few	TRBV5-1	TRBJ2-5	CASSLVQSGLNQETQYF
.	TRBV7-9	TRBJ1-4	CASSLAWDNNEKLFF
.	TRBV2	TRBJ1-3	CASSETGAPGILYF
.	TRBV6-4	TRBJ1-5	CASSEQDGNQPQHF
.	TRBV7-6	TRBJ2-5	CASRGRWAETQYF
few	TRBV11-2	TRBJ2-7	CASRGQGMIYEQYF
.	TRBV5-1	TRBJ1-6	CASSSNDRGGISPLHF
.	TRBV11-2	TRBJ2-7	CASSSRQWYSYEQYF
.	TRBV7-9	TRBJ1-5	CSSSLALFATGDQPQHF
.	TRBV5-8	TRBJ1-5	CASSPRDREPQHF
.	TRBV2	TRBJ1-6	CASSLSYNSPLHF
.	TRBV7-9	TRBJ2-2	CASSLAPGTGELFF
.	TRBV10-1	TRBJ1-3	CASSRTTSENTIYF
.	TRBV29-1	TRBJ2-1	CSVPTDNNEQFF
.	TRBV13	TRBJ2-1	CASSLGGRGWYNEQFF
.	TRBV7-8	TRBJ2-5	CASSSNLAGGRLETQYF
.	TRBV5-1	TRBJ2-2	CASSLEPGELFF
few	TRBV13	TRBJ2-5	CASSPHWQGETQETQYF
.	TRBV30	TRBJ1-6	CAWSGGGPLHF
.	TRBV5-1	TRBJ1-6	CASSLDGQVNSPLHF
few	TRBV5-4	TRBJ1-2	CASSLGHTRILGGYTF
.	TRBV7-2	TRBJ2-3	CASSLAQGSGTQYF
.	TRBV9	TRBJ1-4	CASSDSQGSEKLFF
.	TRBV30	TRBJ1-3	CARDSWAGNTIYF
.	TRBV21-1	TRBJ2-7	CASSKVSSGSCTYEQYF